Below are 17 T cell receptor beta chains sequenced from a single sample in a study of chemoradiotherapy in HPV16-positive cancers. The data were produced by immunoSEQ multiplex PCR, yet TCRdb's version contains in-frame clones alone and is incomplete. Here the sample spans some 70,000 clones, 88% being singletons. Sample: blood, taken from a patient who underwent chemoradiotherapy. Every receptor here comes from a human donor with HPV-associated anogenital cancer.

This chain uses TRBV21-1 with TRBJ2-1; the table assigns TRBD2, which was not confirmed against the DNA. TRBV21-1 is listed as a pseudogene. This CDR3 has 16 amino acids. CDR3 sequence: CASSKSNAGAYNEQFF. For the CDR3, the DNA is TGTGCCAGCAGCAAAAGCAACGCGGGGGCCTACAATGAGCAGTTCTTC.

This clone showed up just once. The chain carries TRBV5-6 and TRBJ1-4; TRBD1 might be the D (6 bases). The V gene lost 5 bases and the J gene lost 5 bases, with 16 bases spanning the gap. The length of the CDR3 is 15 residues. Looked up from germline, CDR1 is SGHDT and CDR2 is YYEEEE. CDR3 nucleotides: TGTGCCAGCAGTCAAGGACAGAGAGCAAATGAAAAACTGTTTTTT. It is translated as CASSQGQRANEKLFF.

The V gene is TRBV6-1, the J gene TRBJ2-5; D assignment may be TRBD1 or TRBD2 (5 bases each). CDR3 length: 15 amino acids. Trimming took off 11 bases at V and 3 bases at J, with 22 bases between the two ends. Looked up from germline, CDR1 is MNHNS and CDR2 is SASEGT. CDR3 in amino acids: CAGARGDWHKETQYF. CDR3 in DNA: TGTGCCGGGGCGAGAGGGGATTGGCACAAAGAGACCCAGTACTTC.

The V call is TRBV7-2, the J call TRBJ2-7, with D perhaps matching TRBD1 (6 bases). Germline V gene data show CDR1 as SGHTA and CDR2 as FQGNSA. V was trimmed by 1 base and J by 2 bases, leaving 15 bases between them. The CDR3 runs to 16 residues. The CDR3 is CASSLGLGQRTYEQYF. DNA for the CDR3: TGTGCCAGCAGCTTAGGGTTAGGACAGCGAACCTACGAGCAGTACTTC.

This clone was seen a handful of times. The chain couples TRBV19 to TRBJ1-2, with D maybe TRBD1 (5 bases). CDR1 is LNHDA, CDR2 SQIVND, per germline (reference sequence). The V and J ends lost 2 bases and 7 bases respectively, with 5 bases between them. The CDR3 runs to 11 residues. CDR3 bases: TGTGCCAGTAGTATACAGGGTGGCTACACCTTC. This gives the protein CASSIQGGYTF.

This clone was counted once. This chain links TRBV6-5 with TRBJ1-5; D uncertain. Germline CDR1 is MNHEY and CDR2 is SVGAGI. The CDR3 has 14 residues. V dropped 4 bases and J dropped 7 bases, with 14 bases sitting between them. In DNA form, the CDR3 reads TGTGCCAGCAGTTTTGACCGCCAAGGGCAGCCCCAGCATTTT. Translated, it gives CASSFDRQGQPQHF.

This clone was counted between two and nine times. The chain employs TRBV11-3 and TRBJ2-6, with no clear D. CDR1 SGHNT and CDR2 YENEEA come from the germline V gene. CDR3 length equals 13 residues. The ends were cut back, 3 bases at V and 0 bases at J, with 0 bases in the middle. This chain's CDR3 is CASSFSGANVLTF. The CDR3 bases are TGTGCCAGCAGCTTCTCTGGGGCCAACGTCCTGACTTTC.

V and J are TRBV7-6 and TRBJ2-5, with D perhaps TRBD2 (5 bases). The DNA end is more similar to TRBJ2-7, so the J call may be wrong. Germline V lookup: CDR1 SGHVS, CDR2 FNYEAQ. The CDR3 is made up of 14 amino acids. DNA for the CDR3: TGTGCCAGCAGCTTAATTCGGGGTGCCCACGAGCAGTACTTC. Translating it yields CASSLIRGAHEQYF.

The V and J genes are TRBV28 and TRBJ1-1; 8 bases match TRBD1. This CDR3 has 17 residues. The germline CDR1 and CDR2 sequences are MDHEN and SYDVKM. V gave up 2 bases and J gave up 0 bases; unmatched junction bases: 8. The CDR3 reads CASSLRTGRFMNTEAFF. The CDR3 DNA follows: TGTGCCAGCAGTTTAAGGACAGGGAGATTTATGAACACTGAAGCTTTCTTT. Based on the CDR3 plus reference TRBV28 and TRBJ1-1, the full variable domain is DVKVTQSSRYLVKRTGEKVFLECVQDMDHENMFWYRQDPGLGLRLIYFSYDVKMKEKGDIPEGYSVSREKKERFSLILESASTNQTSMYLCASSLRTGRFMNTEAFFGQGTRLTVV.

V gene TRBV5-6 combines with J gene TRBJ2-1; TRBD2 agrees at 8 bases. The germline V gene encodes CDR1 SGHDT and CDR2 YYEEEE. The V gene end was trimmed by 3 bases and the J gene end by 10 bases; junction bases not matched to a gene: 6. The CDR3 totals 13 residues. The CDR3 loop reads CASSYGTRPEQFF. CDR3 bases: TGTGCCAGCAGCTACGGGACTAGACCCGAGCAGTTCTTC.

This sequence joins TRBV5-4 and TRBJ2-2, with 7 nucleotides matching TRBD2. CDR3 size: 17 residues. Germline V gene data show CDR1 as SGHNT and CDR2 as YYREEE (reference sequence). V trimming: 0 bases; J trimming: 7 bases; junction bases outside the gene matches: 12. The CDR3: CASSLDVSGYFGGELFF. CDR3 sequence (DNA): TGTGCCAGCAGCTTGGATGTTAGCGGGTACTTCGGCGGGGAGCTGTTTTTT.

This clone was seen only a few times. The chain joins TRBV5-6 to TRBJ1-5; D is possibly TRBD1 (5 bases). V was cut by 1 base and J by 8 bases, with 13 bases left in between. Germline CDR1 and CDR2: SGHDT and YYEEEE. CDR3 length: 14 amino acids. The CDR3 sequence: CASSLNMGLEPQHF. CDR3 coding DNA: TGTGCCAGCAGCTTGAATATGGGGCTCGAGCCCCAGCATTTT. Full variable domain (remainder filled in from reference TRBV5-6 and TRBJ1-5): DAGVTQSPTHLIKTRGQQVTLRCSPKSGHDTVSWYQQALGQGPQFIFQYYEEEERQRGNFPDRFSGHQFPNYSSELNVNALLLGDSALYLCASSLNMGLEPQHFGDGTRLSIL.

The rearrangement joins TRBV15 to TRBJ1-1; 12 positions agree with TRBD1. Germline V gene lookup returns CDR1 LNHNV and CDR2 YYDKDF (reference sequence). Trimming took 4 bases from V and 5 from J; bases not matched to a gene: 5. This CDR3 spans 15 amino acids. The CDR3 coding sequence is TGTGCCACCAGCAAATGGGACAGGGGGCAAACTGAAGCTTTCTTT. It is translated as CATSKWDRGQTEAFF.

This rearrangement joins TRBV19 to TRBJ1-1; D is unclear. The CDR3 contains 13 residues. The V gene lost 4 bases and the J gene lost 1 base, with 7 bases spanning the gap. The germline V gene encodes CDR1 LNHDA and CDR2 SQIVND (reference sequence). The CDR3 coding sequence is TGTGCCAGTAGTACGGTTAGGAACACTGAAGCTTTCTTT. It yields the protein CASSTVRNTEAFF.

This clone was seen a handful of times. The CDR3 region is CASSEAWGRANNQPQHF. In nucleotides, the CDR3 is TGTGCCAGCAGTGAAGCGTGGGGCAGGGCCAACAATCAGCCCCAGCATTTT. The chain is built from TRBV6-1 and TRBJ1-5; possibly TRBD1 for D (5 bases). The ends were cut back, 0 bases at V and 3 bases at J, with 15 bases in the middle. CDR3 length: 17 amino acids. CDR1 is MNHNS and CDR2 is SASEGT in the germline V gene.

For the CDR3, the DNA is TGTGCCAGCAGCGTAGAAGGGGGTGGCACCGGGGAGCTGTTTTTT. Its translation: CASSVEGGGTGELFF. V gene TRBV9 combines with J gene TRBJ2-2, with a tentative D call TRBD1 (6 bases). The length of the CDR3 is 15 residues. V was trimmed by 0 bases and J by 4 bases, leaving 10 bases between them. CDR1 is SGDLS, CDR2 YYNGEE, per germline. The full variable domain, rest sourced from reference TRBV9 and TRBJ2-2, is DSGVTQTPKHLITATGQRVTLRCSPRSGDLSVYWYQQSLDQGLQFLIQYYNGEERAKGNILERFSAQQFPDLHSELNLSSLELGDSALYFCASSVEGGGTGELFFGEGSRLTVL.

The genes are TRBV28 and TRBJ1-1; 9 nucleotides match TRBD1. Per the germline V gene, CDR1 is MDHEN and CDR2 is SYDVKM. The CDR3 totals 14 residues. V lost 5 bases to trimming and J lost 1 base; unmatched junction nucleotides: 2. As DNA, the CDR3 is TGTGCCAGCAGTGCACAGGGGGCGAACACTGAAGCTTTCTTT. Translated, it gives CASSAQGANTEAFF.